A single sample gave rise to the 20 T cell receptor beta chains below, sequenced in a study of blood T cell repertoires in COVID-19. TCRdb keeps only in-frame clones here, not all; method: immunoSEQ multiplex PCR. The profile shows a few hundred thousand clones, 80% to 90% of them singletons. What was sequenced was PBMCs or T cells enriched from blood (not recorded which). All receptors come from a woman between 18 and 30 years old in a cohort exposed to, infected with or recovered from COVID-19 (not recorded which).

The gene calls are TRBV7-8 and TRBJ1-1; D not certain. Germline V CDR1 and CDR2: SGHVS, FQNEAQ. V lost 1 base and J lost 8, with 11 bases in between. The CDR3 covers 13 residues. CDR3 loop: CASSLDRGSEAFF. CDR3 in DNA: TGTGCCAGCAGCTTAGATCGAGGATCCGAAGCTTTCTTT.

The chain carries TRBV5-1 and TRBJ1-2, with TRBD1 identical over 7 bases. CDR1 and CDR2 (germline): SGHRS, YFSETQ. The CDR3 runs to 15 residues. V lost 4 bases to trimming and J lost 8 bases; unmatched junction nucleotides: 14. The CDR3 protein is CASSPSQQGGMGYTF. The CDR3 DNA is TGCGCCAGCAGCCCCAGCCAGCAGGGGGGTATGGGCTACACCTTC. Full variable domain (missing parts from reference TRBV5-1 and TRBJ1-2): KAGVTQTPRYLIKTRGQQVTLSCSPISGHRSVSWYQQTPGQGLQFLFEYFSETQRNKGNFPGRFSGRQFSNSRSEMNVSTLELGDSALYLCASSPSQQGGMGYTFGSGTRLTVV.

V and J are TRBV29-1 and TRBJ1-1; 7 bases are shared with TRBD1. J lost 0 bases, V lost 7 bases, and 5 bases had no gene match. Germline-derived CDR1 and CDR2 are SQVTM and ANQGSEA. This CDR3 has 13 residues. CDR3 sequence (DNA): TGCAGCGCACAGACAGGGTTGAACACTGAAGCTTTCTTT. This encodes CSAQTGLNTEAFF.

The chain recombines TRBV28 with TRBJ1-5; D ambiguous. CDR3 length: 15 amino acids. V lost 5 bases to trimming and J lost 4 bases, with 15 bases between them. Germline values: CDR1 MDHEN, CDR2 SYDVKM. The CDR3 DNA reads TGTGCCAGCAGTCCCCGACACCCTGGGAATCAGCCCCAGCATTTT. It yields the protein CASSPRHPGNQPQHF.

CDR3 in DNA: TGTGCCAGCAGTTACCAGGGGCGCGACGGATCACCCCTCCACTTT. Its translation is CASSYQGRDGSPLHF. J is TRBJ1-6 and V is TRBV6-5; a weak D match, TRBD1 (6 bases). The V gene lost 2 bases and the J gene lost 10 bases, with 15 bases spanning the gap. From germline, CDR1 is MNHEY and CDR2 SVGAGI. This CDR3 region has 15 residues.

The chain combines TRBV18 with TRBJ1-2; D gene unclear. Trimming left V 6 bases short and J 6 bases short, with 14 bases between. The CDR3 runs 13 residues. Germline V gene sequence: CDR1 KGHSH, CDR2 LQKENI. CDR3 loop: CASSPDIINGYTF. CDR3 DNA: TGTGCCAGCTCCCCCGACATCATCAATGGCTACACCTTC.

DNA for the CDR3: TGTGCCACCAGCAGACACCGGGAGTCTGATGGCTACACCTTC. It specifies CATSRHRESDGYTF. V is TRBV15 and J is TRBJ1-2, with D unresolved. Germline assignment: CDR1 LNHNV and CDR2 YYDKDF (reference sequence). The CDR3 contains 14 residues. V was shortened by 2 bases and J by 6 bases, with 13 bases between the two germline ends.

This clone is a singleton in its sample. The J gene is TRBJ2-1, the V gene TRBV5-1, with 11 bases that match TRBD2. J lost 4 bases, V lost 0 bases, and 9 bases had no gene match. The CDR3 totals 18 residues. CDR1 and CDR2 (germline): SGHRS, YFSETQ. This chain's CDR3 is CASSLVGSGRASYNEQFF. The CDR3 nucleotides are TGCGCCAGCAGCTTGGTCGGTAGCGGGAGGGCCTCTTACAATGAGCAGTTCTTC.

CDR3: CASSGRDGEKLFF. The CDR3 coding sequence is TGTGCCAGCTCAGGGAGAGATGGTGAAAAACTGTTTTTT. The chain links TRBV18 to TRBJ1-4, with D unresolved. The V end lost 5 bases, the J end lost 7 bases, and 11 bases lay between the germline ends. Germline values: CDR1 KGHSH, CDR2 LQKENI. The CDR3 contains 13 residues.

The CDR3 region is CATTPGLTGELFF. The CDR3 bases are TGTGCCACCACACCGGGACTCACCGGGGAGCTGTTTTTT. V is TRBV24-1 and J is TRBJ2-2, with D possibly matching TRBD2 (6 bases). The germline V gene has CDR1 KGHDR and CDR2 SFDVKD. The V and J ends lost 8 bases and 4 bases respectively, with 10 bases between them. The CDR3 contains 13 residues.

V is TRBV19 and J is TRBJ1-1, with a tentative D call TRBD1 (5 bases). Germline CDR1 and CDR2: LNHDA and SQIVND (reference sequence). The CDR3 spans 16 residues. The V end was cut by 7 bases, the J end by 1 base, with 19 bases between. In DNA, the CDR3 is TGTGCCAGTACTCCCCCGATCGGCCAGGGGAACACTGAAGCTTTCTTT. Translating gives CASTPPIGQGNTEAFF.

In this sample, this clone turned up once. The V call is TRBV7-6, the J call TRBJ2-3; 8 nucleotides agree with TRBD2. The germline gives CDR1 SGHVS, CDR2 FNYEAQ. This CDR3 comprises 17 residues. Trimming at V came to 2 bases and at J to 1 base, leaving 8 bases not matched to a gene. For the CDR3, the DNA is TGTGCCAGCAGCTTATTGGAGGCGGGGGGAGGCACAGATACGCAGTATTTT. Its protein product is CASSLLEAGGGTDTQYF. Together with reference TRBV7-6 and TRBJ2-3, the CDR3 gives the full variable domain: GAGVSQSPRYKVTKRGQDVALRCDPISGHVSLYWYRQALGQGPEFLTYFNYEAQQDKSGLPNDRFSAERPEGSISTLTIQRTEQRDSAMYRCASSLLEAGGGTDTQYFGPGTRLTVL.

This clone was observed a single time. The chain is built from TRBV2 and TRBJ2-5, with no clear D. Germline values: CDR1 SNHLY, CDR2 FYNNEI. This CDR3 spans 13 amino acids. V was cut by 7 bases and J by 0 bases, with 9 bases left in between. This chain's CDR3 is CASNGQYQETQYF. The CDR3, as DNA: TGTGCCAGCAATGGGCAGTACCAAGAGACCCAGTACTTC.

This clone was seen once. This chain connects TRBV20-1 to TRBJ2-5, with 13 bases that match TRBD2. Germline CDR1 and CDR2: DFQATT and SNEGSKA (reference sequence). V was pared by 3 bases and J by 4 bases, with 8 bases of the junction left unmatched. The CDR3 loop spans 16 amino acids. The CDR3 protein is CSASPTSGGAIETQYF. In DNA form, the CDR3 reads TGCAGTGCTAGTCCCACTAGCGGGGGGGCCATAGAGACCCAGTACTTC.

Points on this clone: The sample has other DNA sequences that encode this CDR3 too. This sequence joins TRBV28 and TRBJ2-2, with no clear D. V shed 3 bases and J shed 1 base, with 3 bases lying between them. Germline V gene sequence: CDR1 MDHEN, CDR2 SYDVKM. This CDR3 contains 13 residues. CDR3 nucleotide sequence: TGTGCCAGCAGTTTCTTGAACACCGGGGAGCTGTTTTTT. It encodes CASSFLNTGELFF.

The gene calls are TRBV24-1 and TRBJ2-1; the match to TRBD2 covers 12 bases. Looked up from germline, CDR1 is KGHDR and CDR2 is SFDVKD. After removal of 5 bases from V and 7 bases from J, the junction contained 8 bases not matched to a gene. The CDR3 loop spans 16 amino acids. The CDR3 coding sequence is TGTGCCACCAGTGGCCCGACTAGCGGGAGATCAAATGAGCAGTTCTTC. This translates into CATSGPTSGRSNEQFF.

The chain is built from TRBV3-1 (or the pseudogene TRBV3-2) and TRBJ1-4, with 10 bases aligning to TRBD1. The CDR3 loop spans 14 amino acids. The ends lost 5 bases at V and 6 bases at J; junction bases unmatched: 3. CDR1 and CDR2 from the germline V gene are LGHDT and YNNKEL (reference sequence). The CDR3 DNA is TGTGCCAGCAGCTCCGGGACAGGGGATGAAAAACTGTTTTTT. It encodes CASSSGTGDEKLFF.

This chain joins TRBV5-1 and TRBJ2-5; a possible D gene is TRBD2 (6 bases). Per the germline V gene, CDR1 is SGHRS and CDR2 is YFSETQ. V was shortened by 4 bases and J by 1 base, with 8 bases between the two germline ends. This CDR3 has 13 residues. For the CDR3, the DNA is TGCGCCAGCAGCCGGGGGATCCAAGAGACCCAGTACTTC. Translating it yields CASSRGIQETQYF.

The rearrangement uses TRBV2 and TRBJ1-6; a weak D match, TRBD1 (5 bases). The CDR3 is 17 amino acids. Germline loops: CDR1 SNHLY, CDR2 FYNNEI. Trimming shortened V by 0 bases and J by 2 bases, and 11 bases separated the two germline ends. CDR3 nucleotides: TGTGCCAGCAGTGAAGCGCTTACAGGTCCCTATAATTCACCCCTCCACTTT. Translating gives CASSEALTGPYNSPLHF.

The V and J genes are TRBV10-3 and TRBJ1-1, with 7 bases lining up with TRBD1. The CDR3 extends over 15 amino acids. In germline, CDR1 is ENHRY, CDR2 SYGVKD. V shed 7 bases and J 2 bases; nucleotides not matched to a gene: 10. CDR3 residues: CAIKVGTATNTEAFF. CDR3 sequence (DNA): TGTGCCATCAAGGTCGGGACAGCGACAAACACTGAAGCTTTCTTT.